The 31 T cell receptor beta chains reported below all come from one sample, sequenced in a study of T cells in Graves' hyperthyroidism and ophthalmopathy. The TCR beta CDR3 regions underwent amplification using RNA transcripts as the source. The HTBI primer set was used in a first-round RT-PCR of the TCR CDR3. Each CDR3 protein is one row after TCRdb ran MiXCR on the multiplex PCR reads. The sample yields 450,000 to 700,000 distinct CDR3 sequences, roughly 46% seen once. The sample taken for sequencing was peripheral blood or thyroid tissue (not recorded which). These receptors were obtained from an adult woman with Graves' disease, either hyperthyroidism or ophthalmopathy (not recorded which).

This clonotype came up many times. The chain employs TRBV7-2 and TRBJ2-2; 7 bases are shared with TRBD1. The CDR3 covers 15 residues. The V segment lost 5 bases and the J segment 6 bases; nucleotides outside the gene matches: 9. Germline CDR1 reads SGHTA; CDR2 reads FQGNSA. Here the CDR3 DNA reads TGTGCCAGCAGCGATCGACAGGGTCAGGCCGGGGAGCTGTTTTTT. Residues: CASSDRQGQAGELFF.

This clonotype was seen at least ten times. The chain couples TRBV4-1 to TRBJ1-5, with D possibly TRBD1 on 6 matching bases. Germline V gene lookup returns CDR1 MGHRA and CDR2 YSYEKL. Trimming stripped 0 bases from V and 9 bases from J, with 15 bases between. CDR3 size: 15 residues. The CDR3 DNA follows: TGCGCCAGCAGCCAAGATCGGACAGCCCCTCGGCCCCAGCATTTT. Translated, it gives CASSQDRTAPRPQHF.

The chain recombines TRBV15 with TRBJ1-2; 7 nucleotides match TRBD1. Germline CDR1 and CDR2: LNHNV and YYDKDF (reference sequence). This CDR3 has 16 amino acids. V lost 3 bases, J lost 4 bases, and 11 bases stayed unmatched. In nucleotides, the CDR3 is TGTGCCACCAGCAGCGATCCCACAGGGGTCGGCTATGGCTACACCTTC. This codes for CATSSDPTGVGYGYTF. Drawing the rest from reference TRBV15 and TRBJ1-2, the complete variable domain is DAMVIQNPRYQVTQFGKPVTLSCSQTLNHNVMYWYQQKSSQAPKLLFHYYDKDFNNEADTPDNFQSRRPNTSFCFLDIRSPGLGDTAMYLCATSSDPTGVGYGYTFGSGTRLTVV.

This clonotype was picked up many times. The J gene is TRBJ2-5, the V gene TRBV4-1; D is perhaps TRBD1 (6 bases). Trimming took 0 bases from V and 5 from J, leaving 10 bases between them. The CDR3 is 14 residues long. The V gene's germline CDR1 is MGHRA and CDR2 YSYEKL. CDR3 nucleotides: TGCGCCAGCAGCCAAGATGTCCAGGGGGAGACCCAGTACTTC. Residues: CASSQDVQGETQYF.

This clonotype was observed once. The chain combines TRBV10-3 with TRBJ1-6; a possible D gene is TRBD1 (6 bases). Germline V CDR1 and CDR2: ENHRY, SYGVKD. CDR3 length: 14 amino acids. The CDR3 nucleotides read TGTGCTCACTGGGGGCAGGGTGAATATTCACCCCTCCACTTT. Protein: CAHWGQGEYSPLHF.

The chain employs TRBV7-2 and TRBJ2-2; 8 bases are shared with TRBD2. The CDR3 sequence is 15 residues long. V was pared by 2 bases and J by 4 bases, with 3 bases of the junction left unmatched. From germline, CDR1 is SGHTA and CDR2 FQGNSA. The CDR3 sequence: CASSLPGRVTGELFF. Written as DNA, the CDR3 is TGTGCCAGCAGCTTACCCGGGAGGGTCACCGGGGAGCTGTTTTTT. The complete variable domain, with remaining parts taken from reference TRBV7-2 and TRBJ2-2, reads GAGVSQSPSNKVTEKGKDVELRCDPISGHTALYWYRQSLGQGLEFLIYFQGNSAPDKSGLPSDRFSAERTGGSVSTLTIQRTQQEDSAVYLCASSLPGRVTGELFFGEGSRLTVL.

V is TRBV30 and J is TRBJ1-1; D call uncertain. V lost 6 bases, J lost 5 bases, and 19 bases lay in between. CDR3 length: 14 residues. Germline-derived CDR1 and CDR2 are GTSNPN and SVGIG (reference sequence). CDR3 loop: CACKHLRGETEAFF. In nucleotides, the CDR3 is TGTGCCTGTAAACATCTGCGGGGAGAGACTGAAGCTTTCTTT.

The chain recombines TRBV2 with TRBJ2-6; 8 bases match TRBD1. The V segment lost 5 bases and the J segment 11 bases; nucleotides outside the gene matches: 11. Germline V lookup: CDR1 SNHLY, CDR2 FYNNEI. This CDR3 spans 15 amino acids. As DNA, the CDR3 is TGTGCCAGCAGTACAGGGGGTATTCTTGCCTACGTCCTGACTTTC. This gives the protein CASSTGGILAYVLTF.

About this clonotype itself: A much more abundant neighbour one base away suggests this may be a read error. This chain joins TRBV25-1 and TRBJ1-1; D might be TRBD1 (6 bases). The CDR3 has 16 residues. The V gene lost 5 bases and the J gene lost 6 bases, with 22 bases spanning the gap. Germline V gene data show CDR1 as MGHDK and CDR2 as SYGVNS. CDR3 residues: CASSRRQEAGGAEAFF. DNA for the CDR3: TGTGCCAGCAGTCGACGACAGGAGGCGGGGGGGGCTGAAGCTTTCTTT.

The V call is TRBV10-3, the J call TRBJ2-7; the match to TRBD2 covers 7 bases. V trimming: 9 bases; J trimming: 4 bases; junction bases outside the gene matches: 12. In germline, CDR1 is ENHRY, CDR2 SYGVKD. The CDR3 loop spans 14 amino acids. The CDR3 loop reads CAITPGLPPYEQYF. CDR3 DNA sequence: TGTGCCATTACACCGGGACTACCTCCATACGAGCAGTACTTC.

The chain joins TRBV9 to TRBJ2-3; D might be TRBD1 (5 bases). Deletions cut 0 bases from V and 4 bases from J, with 12 bases between. This CDR3 has 15 residues. The germline CDR1 and CDR2 sequences are SGDLS and YYNGEE. DNA of the CDR3: TGTGCCAGCAGCGTAGGGCCCCGACAGCCAGATACGCAGTATTTT. Its protein is CASSVGPRQPDTQYF. Full variable domain (rest looked up from reference TRBV9 and TRBJ2-3): DSGVTQTPKHLITATGQRVTLRCSPRSGDLSVYWYQQSLDQGLQFLIQYYNGEERAKGNILERFSAQQFPDLHSELNLSSLELGDSALYFCASSVGPRQPDTQYFGPGTRLTVL.

This clonotype was recorded at least ten times. This chain links TRBV29-1 with TRBJ2-3; D gene ambiguous. Looked up from germline, CDR1 is SQVTM and CDR2 is ANQGSEA. V was cut by 6 bases and J by 3 bases, with 16 bases left in between. The CDR3 extends over 14 amino acids. CDR3 coding DNA: TGCAGCGTCGAGGTACCAGGCAGGACAGATACGCAGTATTTT. This translates into CSVEVPGRTDTQYF.

The table lists this clonotype with a few counts. In DNA form, the CDR3 reads TGCGCCAGCAGCCCGGGTATCGCGGTAAGGATGAACTACGAGCAGTACTTC. This encodes CASSPGIAVRMNYEQYF. The V gene is TRBV4-1, the J gene TRBJ2-7; no clear D. This CDR3 comprises 17 residues. V dropped 4 bases and J dropped 3 bases, with 22 bases sitting between them. Germline loops: CDR1 MGHRA, CDR2 YSYEKL.

This clonotype was seen a few times. The rearrangement uses TRBV2 and TRBJ2-3; D unresolved. This CDR3 contains 13 residues. Trimming removed 2 bases at V and 6 bases at J, with 9 bases between. Germline CDR1 is SNHLY and CDR2 is FYNNEI. The CDR3 loop is CASSELPADTQYF. CDR3 nucleotide sequence: TGTGCCAGCAGTGAATTGCCAGCGGATACGCAGTATTTT.

This clonotype was observed at least ten times. The rearrangement uses TRBV5-1 and TRBJ2-7, with 7 bases lining up with TRBD1. The CDR3 is 14 amino acids. V was pared by 4 bases and J by 2 bases, with 6 bases of the junction left unmatched. The germline V gene encodes CDR1 SGHRS and CDR2 YFSETQ. This chain's CDR3 is CASSRGDSTYEQYF. CDR3 DNA: TGCGCCAGCAGCCGAGGGGACAGTACCTACGAGCAGTACTTC.

This clonotype turned up a few times. The chain combines TRBV29-1 with TRBJ2-7; a possible D gene is TRBD1 (5 bases). In germline, CDR1 is SQVTM, CDR2 ANQGSEA. This CDR3 is 13 amino acids long. Trimming removed 3 bases from V and 3 bases from J, with 12 bases in between. CDR3 nucleotide sequence: TGCAGCGTTGAGTCTGGGGCTGGCTACGAGCAGTACTTC. Residues: CSVESGAGYEQYF.

The gene calls are TRBV6-1 and TRBJ1-2, with 9 nucleotides matching TRBD1. Germline CDR1 is MNHNS and CDR2 is SASEGT. The CDR3 runs to 13 residues. Losses at the gene ends were 3 bases for V and 8 bases for J; bases not matched to a gene: 4. The CDR3 is CASSDGTGIGYTF. The CDR3 coding sequence is TGTGCCAGCAGTGACGGGACAGGGATCGGCTACACCTTC.

This clonotype was detected ten times or more. The gene calls are TRBV20-1 and TRBJ1-1; D call uncertain. Germline CDR1 DFQATT, CDR2 SNEGSKA (reference sequence). Trimming took off 6 bases at V and 4 bases at J, with 12 bases between the two ends. The CDR3 is 12 amino acids. CDR3 sequence: CSALDAGTEAFF. DNA of the CDR3: TGCAGTGCACTCGACGCTGGCACTGAAGCTTTCTTT.

This sequence joins TRBV2 and TRBJ1-1; a possible D gene is TRBD1 (6 bases). Germline V gene sequence: CDR1 SNHLY, CDR2 FYNNEI. The CDR3 consists of 14 residues. Trimming cost V 7 bases and J 5 bases, with 17 bases left between them. The CDR3 DNA sequence: TGTGCCAGCACGAAGGACAGATCTTATACTGAAGCTTTCTTT. Translation gives CASTKDRSYTEAFF.

This clonotype was counted between two and nine times. The gene calls are TRBV10-3 and TRBJ1-5; the D is unclear. CDR3 size: 13 residues. Trimming cost V 6 bases and J 5 bases, with 11 bases left between them. Germline CDR1 ENHRY, CDR2 SYGVKD. The CDR3 sequence is CAIRTGGDQPQHF. As DNA, the CDR3 is TGTGCCATCAGGACCGGTGGCGATCAGCCCCAGCATTTT.

The genes are TRBV25-1 and TRBJ2-5; 7 bases map to TRBD2. V lost 8 bases to trimming and J lost 4 bases; unmatched junction nucleotides: 16. The CDR3 has 16 residues. CDR1 and CDR2 from the germline V gene are MGHDK and SYGVNS. This CDR3 reads CASRMTIWERGETQYF. The CDR3 nucleotides are TGTGCCAGCCGGATGACAATATGGGAGCGGGGAGAGACCCAGTACTTC.

This clonotype was recorded many times. The V and J genes are TRBV6-5 and TRBJ1-2, with D tentatively TRBD1 (6 bases). There are 14 residues in the CDR3. Germline V gene data show CDR1 as MNHEY and CDR2 as SVGAGI. Trimming shortened V by 4 bases and J by 1 base, and 10 bases separated the two germline ends. The CDR3 bases are TGTGCCAGCAGTTCCGGACAGAATAACTATGGCTACACCTTC. Its translation: CASSSGQNNYGYTF.

J is TRBJ2-7 and V is TRBV9, with 9 bases matching TRBD1. CDR1 and CDR2 (germline): SGDLS, YYNGEE. J was trimmed by 3 bases and V by 4 bases; bases with no gene match: 8. CDR3 length: 15 amino acids. The CDR3 here is CASSLGTGSNYEQYF. For the CDR3, the DNA is TGTGCCAGCAGCTTAGGGACAGGGTCTAACTACGAGCAGTACTTC.

This clonotype was found many times. Lacking the conserved final phenylalanine or tryptophan, this CDR3 likely reflects a read error. It is unclear where the CDR3 begins or ends on the DNA, so no DNA is shown, and the CDR3 is as TCRdb lists it. The genes are TRBV20-1 and TRBJ1-5; no DNA check was done on the table's D call, TRBD1. Germline V gives CDR1 DFQATT, CDR2 SNEGSKA (reference sequence). 9 amino acids form the CDR3, both terminal residues included. CDR3 region: CSARDEGVA.

This clonotype has at least ten counts. This chain connects TRBV19 to TRBJ1-2; D uncertain. The CDR3 covers 14 residues. The germline V and J ends were trimmed by 2 bases and 4 bases, with 11 bases remaining between them. Per germline, CDR1 LNHDA and CDR2 SQIVND (reference sequence). CDR3: CASSISAYLYGYTF. The DNA of the CDR3 is TGTGCCAGTAGTATATCGGCTTATCTCTATGGCTACACCTTC.

V and J are TRBV10-3 and TRBJ2-7, with TRBD1 matching 11 bases. CDR1 is ENHRY, CDR2 SYGVKD, per germline. V gave up 4 bases and J gave up 4 bases; unmatched junction bases: 9. The CDR3 is made up of 16 amino acids. CDR3 bases: TGTGCCATCAGTGGAACGAGGACAGGGGGCTTATACGAGCAGTACTTC. Translating it yields CAISGTRTGGLYEQYF.

The V gene is TRBV2, the J gene TRBJ2-7; perhaps D is TRBD1 or TRBD2 (5 bases each). V was pared by 6 bases and J by 5 bases, with 14 bases between. The CDR3 is 13 amino acids. Germline CDR1 is SNHLY and CDR2 is FYNNEI. DNA of the CDR3: TGTGCCAGCAGCAACCTAGGGGACCACGAGCAGTACTTC. It specifies CASSNLGDHEQYF.

Only one count was recorded for this clonotype. The rearrangement uses TRBV18 and TRBJ2-7; unclear D gene. This CDR3 is built from 12 residues. V shed 3 bases and J shed 9 bases, with 12 bases lying between them. The germline V gene has CDR1 KGHSH and CDR2 LQKENI. In DNA form, the CDR3 reads TGTGCCAGCTCACCCACCCCTCGCGGGCAGTACTTC. The encoded protein is CASSPTPRGQYF.

This clonotype was seen only a few times. The chain links TRBV27 to TRBJ1-3, with a weak D call TRBD1 (5 bases). Trimming removed 5 bases at V and 0 bases at J, with 11 bases between. The CDR3 has 15 amino acids. Germline-derived CDR1 and CDR2 are MNHEY and SMNVEV (reference sequence). In nucleotides, the CDR3 is TGTGCCAGCAGTCGCCGGGGCCCCTCTGGAAACACCATATATTTT. It translates to CASSRRGPSGNTIYF.

DNA for the CDR3: TGTGCCAGTAGTATGGCAGAGGCCTACGAGCAGTACTTC. This translates into CASSMAEAYEQYF. V usage is TRBV19 and J usage is TRBJ2-7; D unresolved. Germline lookup yields CDR1 LNHDA and CDR2 SQIVND (reference sequence). The V end was cut by 3 bases, the J end by 2 bases, with 8 bases between. This CDR3 comprises 13 residues.

This clonotype has just a few counts. V is TRBV10-3 and J is TRBJ1-6; D may be TRBD1 (6 bases). Germline V lookup: CDR1 ENHRY, CDR2 SYGVKD. This CDR3 has 15 residues. V lost 1 base, J lost 10 bases, and 14 bases lay in between. Here the CDR3 DNA reads TGTGCCATCAGTGAGTTTTGGGCAGGGGTCTCACCCCTCCACTTT. It encodes CAISEFWAGVSPLHF.